This T cell receptor (beta chain) comes out of a study of regulatory T cells in long-lasting Graves disease. Study information: The criterion for persistent Graves' disease was over 5 years of antithyroid drugs with positive TSH receptor antibodies.

The germline CDR1 and CDR2 sequences are SEHNR and FQNEAQ (reference sequence). V was trimmed by 4 bases and J by 1 base, leaving 9 bases between them. The CDR3 runs 14 residues. Construction of the TCR beta libraries employed iRepertoire HTBI primers in conjunction with Arm-PCR of CDR3 regions. TCRdb re-called the multiplex PCR reads through MiXCR, storing one row per CDR3 protein. This sample has some 340,000 distinct CDR3 sequences, with less than 30% found just once. As for time point: persistent/refractory GD, antithyroid drugs over 5 years with positive TRAb. PBMCs provided the RNA from which the TCR library was made.

The TCR comes from a woman between 35 and 50 years old with Graves disease. V and J are TRBV7-9 and TRBJ2-3, with D maybe TRBD1 (5 bases). The material was peripheral blood mononuclear cells (PBMCs), obtained when the disease was refractory, from a patient treated with antithyroid drugs. The CDR3 reads CASSSVTGTDTQYF. The CDR3 coding sequence is TGTGCCAGCAGCTCAGTGACAGGCACAGATACGCAGTATTTT.